This TCR beta chain is from a study of post-analysis software for immune sequencing data (dated by TCRdb to between 2014 and 2017). Some background on the complete study: The recorded disease courses included relapsing-remitting, secondary progressive and progressive-relapsing multiple sclerosis, and some patients had no subtype annotation. The multiple sclerosis patient repertoires were compared with 10 to 12 previously published healthy control repertoires from donors aged about 6 to 26 years. A subset of samples was prepared in parallel using single-end sample barcoding, then pooled and co-amplified after Illumina adapter ligation.

To demonstrate the VDJtools post-analysis software, TCR beta repertoires were profiled from the peripheral blood of more than ten young patients with multiple sclerosis. Multiple sclerosis patients were children and adolescents aged about 6 to 16 years. Results and caveats for the whole study, not just this receptor: The control group was slightly older than the multiple sclerosis patient group. About five TRBV segments, including TRBV5-6, TRBV5-1 and TRBV20-1, were significantly more frequent in patients than controls. When samples were clustered directly using the F measure, samples prepared in the same batch co-clustered strongly, which prompted a batch-effect correction. Multiple sclerosis patients had significantly lower normalized Chao1 diversity than controls, a result that suggests substantial peripheral T-cell clonal expansion.

Library generation was performed with PCR. The sample was run on an Illumina HiSeq 2500. Unique molecular identifiers were incorporated into TCR beta cDNA libraries to reduce PCR and sequencing biases. Every 1 to 10 million input T cells yielded approximately 500,000 cDNA molecules, meaning each molecule approximated one T cell. The same protocol used for the earlier healthy control dataset was applied to prepare and sequence the patient libraries. Within a given batch, samples were prepared together, multiplexed and sequenced on the same HiSeq lane. The original pipeline was this. Raw barcoded reads were processed with MIGEC, discarding single-read molecular identifier groups before consensus assembly and CDR3 extraction. VDJtools was used for post-analysis of the clonotype tables, and diversity was normalized by down-sampling every dataset to the size of the smallest sample. In repertoire overlap clustering, CDR3 amino acid sequences, but not nucleotide sequences, were matched to correct batch-related cross-sample contamination. TCRdb reprocessed the public reads (quality trimming at Q25 with fastp, clone calling with MiXCR) and kept in-frame beta chains. One record per CDR3 amino acid sequence lists the most common genes and DNA. The V and J calls and clone size are TCRdb's, not the authors'. In all, the sample holds 820,000 or so distinct CDR3 sequences, and approximately 57% of those were seen once. 4% to 5.5% of the sample rests with the top ten.

Looking up the germline V gene yields CDR1 SGHAT and CDR2 FQNNGV. Including the terminal cysteine and phenylalanine, the CDR3 comprises 16 residues. Left in the record is the CDR3 DNA by itself, 48 bases read in frame from the first base. V is pared back by 0 bases and J by 3 bases, with 15 bases lying between the germline termini. About this clonotype: Its target antigen remains unknown. No much larger clonotype is one base removed from it; base qualities were not supplied.

What was sequenced was blood. This receptor was obtained from a girl between 5 and 17 years old with multiple sclerosis. The sequence links TRBV11-2 to TRBJ2-7; the D gene is perhaps TRBD2, from 6 matching bases. The sequenced DNA: TGTGCCAGCAGCTTAGATTACGAGGGAGGTAGCTACGAGCAGTACTTC. Its translation reads: CASSLDYEGGSYEQYF. The CDR3 plus the reference TRBV11-2 and TRBJ2-7 genes for the other parts give the full variable domain: EAGVAQSPRYKIIEKRQSVAFWCNPISGHATLYWYQQILGQGPKLLIQFQNNGVVDDSQLPKDRFSAERLKGVDSTLKIQPAKLEDSAVYLCASSLDYEGGSYEQYFGPGTRLTVT.